This T cell receptor (beta chain) was profiled in a study of T cell responses to AZD1222 COVID-19 vaccine. Regarding the study as a whole: Spike as a whole was targeted by vaccine-associated CD4 TCRs, dominant at 160-218 and 743-854. The sample set comprised mostly white British donors with more females, and clonal diversity was possibly underestimated. Baseline serostatus was positive in only a handful of AZD1222 recipients. Repertoire sampling occurred only after the peak T cell response.

A note on this clone: Its specificity is not known.

V was clipped by 5 bases and J by 2 bases, with 11 bases between them. The germline CDR1 and CDR2 sequences are KGHSY and FQNENV. CDR3 length: 14 amino acids. Generated by immunoSEQ multiplex PCR, the TCRdb table keeps only in-frame clones and is missing some. Here the sample spans about 150,000 clones, roughly nine tenths being singletons. The clonotype was recovered from an adult in good health. Source: peripheral blood, taken on day 0 of AZD1222 vaccination. The V and J genes are TRBV16 and TRBJ2-3; D is possibly TRBD2 (6 bases). The CDR3 spells CASSTGGYTDTQYF. CDR3 DNA sequence: TGTGCCAGCAGCACCGGGGGTTACACAGATACGCAGTATTTT.